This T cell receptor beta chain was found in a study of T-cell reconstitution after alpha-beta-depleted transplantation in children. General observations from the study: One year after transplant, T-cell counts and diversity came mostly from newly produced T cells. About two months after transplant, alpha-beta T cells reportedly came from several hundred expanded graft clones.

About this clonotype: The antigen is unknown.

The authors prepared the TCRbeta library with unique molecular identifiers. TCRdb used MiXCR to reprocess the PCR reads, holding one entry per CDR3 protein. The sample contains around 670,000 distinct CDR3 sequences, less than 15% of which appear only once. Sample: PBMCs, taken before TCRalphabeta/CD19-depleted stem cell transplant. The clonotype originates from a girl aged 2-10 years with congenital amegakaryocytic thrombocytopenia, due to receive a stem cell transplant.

In DNA form, the CDR3 reads TGTGCCAGCAGCCTCCGGACAGTGACCTACGAGCAGTACTTC. As protein: CASSLRTVTYEQYF. The V and J genes are TRBV3-1 and TRBJ2-7, with a possible D match to TRBD1 (6 bases). CDR1 is LGHDT, CDR2 YNNKEL, per germline (reference sequence). The length of the CDR3 is 14 residues. V gave up 4 bases and J gave up 2 bases, with 12 bases separating them.